This T cell receptor (beta chain) was sequenced during a study of blood T cells in healthy people across ages. V shed 2 bases and J shed 3 bases, with 13 bases lying between them. Germline assignment: CDR1 WSHSY and CDR2 SAAADI. The length of the CDR3 is 15 residues. A second PCR of roughly 6 to 12 cycles used a sample-barcoded 5' primer and a J-beta primer mix. TCRdb ran MiXCR on the 5' RACE reads and lists one entry per CDR3 protein. The sample lists some 1.4 million distinct CDR3 sequences; 42% were seen once. Sequenced: blood. The source of this sequence is a woman younger than 30 in good health. The gene calls are TRBV10-2 and TRBJ2-5, with a weak D call TRBD1 (6 bases). Written as DNA, the CDR3 is TGCGCCAGCAGTGAGCCCGAAGGGGGAGAAGAGACCCAGTACTTC. This gives the protein CASSEPEGGEETQYF.